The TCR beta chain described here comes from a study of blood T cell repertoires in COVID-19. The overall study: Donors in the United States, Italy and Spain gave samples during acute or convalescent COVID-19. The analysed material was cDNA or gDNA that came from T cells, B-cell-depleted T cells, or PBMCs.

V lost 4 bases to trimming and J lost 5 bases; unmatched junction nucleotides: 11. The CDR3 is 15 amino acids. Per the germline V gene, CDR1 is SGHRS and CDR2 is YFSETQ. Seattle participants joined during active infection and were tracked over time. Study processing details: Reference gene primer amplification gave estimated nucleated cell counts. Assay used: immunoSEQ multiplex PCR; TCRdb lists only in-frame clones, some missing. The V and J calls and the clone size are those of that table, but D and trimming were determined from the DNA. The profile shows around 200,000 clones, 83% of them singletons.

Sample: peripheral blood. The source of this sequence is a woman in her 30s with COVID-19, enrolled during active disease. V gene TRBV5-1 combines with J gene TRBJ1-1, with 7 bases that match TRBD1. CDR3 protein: CASSPRTGGATEAFF. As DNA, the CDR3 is TGCGCCAGCAGCCCACGGACAGGAGGGGCTACTGAAGCTTTCTTT.